These 30 T cell receptor beta chains were all obtained from the same sample, sequenced in a study of blood T cell repertoires in COVID-19. TCRdb's table, derived via immunoSEQ multiplex PCR, lists solely in-frame clones and lacks some. This sample carries roughly 240,000 clones, 82% of them seen once, and the ten largest clones take approximately 4.8%. Sequenced sample: peripheral blood. The receptors here all came from a woman in her 70s with acute or convalescent COVID-19.

The chain uses TRBV7-8 and TRBJ1-1; D perhaps matches TRBD1 (5 bases). Germline V CDR1 and CDR2: SGHVS, FQNEAQ. This CDR3 comprises 13 residues. V lost 7 bases and J 3 bases, leaving 12 bases between the germline ends. The CDR3 DNA reads as TGTGCCAGCATCCTGGGAGGGGACACTGAAGCTTTCTTT. Its translation: CASILGGDTEAFF.

The rearrangement uses TRBV6-1 and TRBJ1-5, with D tentatively TRBD1 (6 bases). The CDR3 extends over 16 amino acids. Germline V gene sequence: CDR1 MNHNS, CDR2 SASEGT. Trimming left V 3 bases short and J 1 base short, with 13 bases between. The DNA for the CDR3 is TGTGCCAGCAGTGAGGGGGCTTCAATAAGCAATCAGCCCCAGCATTTT. As protein: CASSEGASISNQPQHF.

The V call is TRBV5-1, the J call TRBJ2-2; D is possibly TRBD1 (5 bases). V lost 0 bases and J lost 5, with 8 bases in between. Germline V CDR1 and CDR2: SGHRS, YFSETQ. The CDR3 runs to 14 residues. The CDR3 here is CASSLVQGTGELFF. CDR3 nucleotide sequence: TGCGCCAGCAGCTTGGTCCAGGGTACCGGGGAGCTGTTTTTT. Full variable domain (rest looked up from reference TRBV5-1 and TRBJ2-2): KAGVTQTPRYLIKTRGQQVTLSCSPISGHRSVSWYQQTPGQGLQFLFEYFSETQRNKGNFPGRFSGRQFSNSRSEMNVSTLELGDSALYLCASSLVQGTGELFFGEGSRLTVL.

This sequence joins TRBV29-1 and TRBJ1-1; TRBD1 is a possible D gene (5 bases). The CDR3 is 13 residues long. Germline CDR1 and CDR2: SQVTM and ANQGSEA. Trimming cost V 6 bases and J 4 bases, with 15 bases left between them. The CDR3 spells CSVNTRVGTEAFF. CDR3 in DNA: TGCAGCGTGAATACCAGGGTTGGCACTGAAGCTTTCTTT. Full variable domain (rest looked up from reference TRBV29-1 and TRBJ1-1): SAVISQKPSRDICQRGTSLTIQCQVDSQVTMMFWYRQQPGQSLTLIATANQGSEATYESGFVIDKFPISRPNLTFSTLTVSNMSPEDSSIYLCSVNTRVGTEAFFGQGTRLTVV.

The CDR3 coding sequence is TGTGCCAGCAGTCGCTTGAACCCCGGGACTGAAGCTTTCTTT. This codes for CASSRLNPGTEAFF. This chain uses TRBV7-8 with TRBJ1-1; no definite D call. Trimming removed 6 bases at V and 5 bases at J, with 16 bases between. Germline CDR1 and CDR2: SGHVS and FQNEAQ. The CDR3 sequence is 14 residues long.

The rearrangement links TRBV19 to TRBJ1-1; 8 positions match TRBD1. Germline trimming cut 5 bases from V and 3 bases from J; bases unmatched to any gene: 2. This CDR3 is built from 13 residues. CDR1 is LNHDA, CDR2 SQIVND, per germline (reference sequence). In DNA form, the CDR3 reads TGTGCCAGTAGTGCGGACAGGGACACTGAAGCTTTCTTT. This sequence encodes CASSADRDTEAFF. Full variable domain (outside the CDR3, taken from reference TRBV19 and TRBJ1-1): DGGITQSPKYLFRKEGQNVTLSCEQNLNHDAMYWYRQDPGQGLRLIYYSQIVNDFQKGDIAEGYSVSREKKESFPLTVTSAQKNPTAFYLCASSADRDTEAFFGQGTRLTVV.

The chain links TRBV19 to TRBJ1-2; D is unresolved. The germline CDR1 and CDR2 sequences are LNHDA and SQIVND (reference sequence). The CDR3 spans 15 residues. The V end lost 4 bases, the J end lost 4 bases, and 16 bases lay between the germline ends. The CDR3 here is CASSNFSGFLYGYTF. In DNA form, the CDR3 reads TGTGCCAGTAGTAACTTCTCCGGGTTCCTCTATGGCTACACCTTC.

The genes are TRBV6-6 and TRBJ2-2; 9 bases fit TRBD2. Germline CDR1 MNHNY, CDR2 SVGAGI (reference sequence). This CDR3 is built from 16 residues. With 0 bases clipped from V and 6 bases from J, the junction kept 5 bases outside the gene matches. The CDR3 here is CASSYSKRGAPGELFF. The CDR3, as DNA: TGTGCCAGCAGTTACTCGAAGCGGGGGGCCCCCGGGGAGCTGTTTTTT.

There are a few counts of this clone. The chain uses TRBV28 and TRBJ2-2; D is possibly TRBD1 (6 bases). The CDR3 runs 13 residues. In germline, CDR1 is MDHEN, CDR2 SYDVKM. Written as DNA, the CDR3 is TGTGCGACCTCGGGACAGAACACCGGGGAGCTGTTTTTT. The encoded protein is CATSGQNTGELFF.

The V gene is TRBV7-9, the J gene TRBJ1-1, with 11 positions matching TRBD1. J lost 1 base, V lost 3 bases, and 7 bases had no gene match. The CDR3 spans 17 residues. Per the germline V gene, CDR1 is SEHNR and CDR2 is FQNEAQ (reference sequence). CDR3 DNA: TGTGCCAGCAGCTTGGCGGACAGGGGGCAGGGGAACACTGAAGCTTTCTTT. Encoded protein: CASSLADRGQGNTEAFF.

The chain carries TRBV28 and TRBJ1-2, with D possibly being TRBD1 (6 bases). CDR1 and CDR2 (germline): MDHEN, SYDVKM. The CDR3 extends over 14 amino acids. With 7 bases removed from V and 0 bases from J, the gap between germline ends came to 12 bases. CDR3 bases: TGTGCCAGCATCGCGCAGGGGACTAACTATGGCTACACCTTC. It is translated as CASIAQGTNYGYTF.

This clone appeared a single time. The chain has TRBV6-6 and TRBJ2-7; D possibly corresponds to TRBD2 (7 bases). Trimming removed 4 bases from V and 3 bases from J, with 13 bases in between. CDR1 is MNHNY and CDR2 is SVGAGI in the germline V gene (reference sequence). The CDR3 runs 14 residues. The DNA for the CDR3 is TGTGCCAGCAGTTCTTTAAGGGGGGGCTACGAGCAGTACTTC. Its protein is CASSSLRGGYEQYF.

This chain connects TRBV5-4 to TRBJ1-2; possibly TRBD1 for D (5 bases). V lost 0 bases, J lost 2 bases, and 11 bases lay in between. The CDR3 totals 15 residues. Germline loops: CDR1 SGHNT, CDR2 YYREEE (reference sequence). The CDR3 DNA sequence: TGTGCCAGCAGCTTGGGGACACCTCTAAACTATGGCTACACCTTC. Protein: CASSLGTPLNYGYTF. The variable domain in full, completed from reference TRBV5-4 and TRBJ1-2, reads ETGVTQSPTHLIKTRGQQVTLRCSSQSGHNTVSWYQQALGQGPQFIFQYYREEENGRGNFPPRFSGLQFPNYSSELNVNALELDDSALYLCASSLGTPLNYGYTFGSGTRLTVV.

V and J are TRBV6-2 or TRBV6-3 and TRBJ2-1; D remains unclear. CDR1 is MNHEY, CDR2 SVGEGT, per germline. CDR3 size: 13 residues. Trimming stripped 5 bases from V and 2 bases from J, with 7 bases between. The CDR3 reads CASSPVAYNEQFF. DNA of the CDR3: TGTGCCAGCAGTCCGGTAGCCTACAATGAGCAGTTCTTC.

V is TRBV9 and J is TRBJ1-1, with a weak D call TRBD1 (6 bases). CDR3 length equals 14 residues. Germline CDR1 and CDR2: SGDLS and YYNGEE. V was shortened by 2 bases and J by 1 base, with 9 bases between the two germline ends. The CDR3 loop is CASSVQGQNTEAFF. CDR3 DNA sequence: TGTGCCAGCAGCGTCCAGGGACAGAACACTGAAGCTTTCTTT.

The chain couples TRBV7-8 to TRBJ2-5; TRBD2 might be the D (6 bases). Germline V CDR1 and CDR2: SGHVS, FQNEAQ. Trimming removed 5 bases from V and 7 bases from J, with 17 bases in between. The CDR3 runs 14 residues. CDR3 sequence: CASSREGLSGTQYF. The CDR3 nucleotides read TGTGCCAGCAGCAGAGAGGGACTTTCAGGGACCCAGTACTTC.

This chain links TRBV10-3 with TRBJ1-4; D is uncertain. With 10 bases removed from V and 4 bases from J, the gap between germline ends came to 13 bases. CDR1 is ENHRY and CDR2 is SYGVKD in the germline V gene. This CDR3 is built from 13 residues. The CDR3 loop is CATSGGLNEKLFF. The CDR3 DNA sequence: TGTGCCACCTCAGGAGGGCTTAATGAAAAACTGTTTTTT.

The rearrangement links TRBV5-4 to TRBJ1-5, with 7 nucleotides matching TRBD1. The CDR3 sequence is 14 residues long. Germline V gene sequence: CDR1 SGHNT, CDR2 YYREEE (reference sequence). V shed 1 base, J shed 6 bases, and the junction held 4 bases outside the gene matches. CDR3 loop: CASSLRDSSQPQHF. Here the CDR3 DNA reads TGTGCCAGCAGCTTGCGGGACAGTAGTCAGCCCCAGCATTTT.

The rearrangement links TRBV4-1 to TRBJ1-1, with TRBD1 as a possible D gene (6 bases). The CDR3 runs to 15 residues. From germline, CDR1 is MGHRA and CDR2 YSYEKL. The V gene lost 0 bases and the J gene lost 1 base, with 9 bases spanning the gap. This CDR3 reads CASSQDVQGNTEAFF. Written as DNA, the CDR3 is TGCGCCAGCAGCCAAGACGTACAGGGGAACACTGAAGCTTTCTTT.

V gene TRBV27 combines with J gene TRBJ1-1; no firm D call. V lost 5 bases and J 0 bases, leaving 7 bases between the germline ends. Germline V gene data show CDR1 as MNHEY and CDR2 as SMNVEV (reference sequence). CDR3 length: 13 residues. CDR3 protein: CASSDTMNTEAFF. CDR3 bases: TGTGCCAGCAGTGATACAATGAACACTGAAGCTTTCTTT.

The V and J genes are TRBV5-1 and TRBJ1-1; weak D call: TRBD1 (6 bases). This CDR3 has 15 amino acids. V lost 0 bases, J lost 1 base, and 10 bases lay in between. Germline-derived CDR1 and CDR2 are SGHRS and YFSETQ. The CDR3 protein is CASSLGATGNTEAFF. CDR3 bases: TGCGCCAGCAGCTTGGGTGCGACAGGGAACACTGAAGCTTTCTTT.

The chain uses TRBV10-1 and TRBJ2-3; D gene ambiguous. Trimming left V 3 bases short and J 6 bases short, with 16 bases between. The CDR3 length is 15 residues. Germline V CDR1 and CDR2: WNHNN, SYGVQD (reference sequence). The CDR3 reads CASSDQASPSDTQYF. The CDR3 coding sequence is TGCGCCAGCAGTGACCAGGCCAGCCCCTCGGATACGCAGTATTTT.

The DNA for the CDR3 is TGTGCCAGTAGCGCGCGAGCAGGGTTCAAAAACATTCAGTACTTC. It codes for CASSARAGFKNIQYF. The chain uses TRBV19 and TRBJ2-4; D might be TRBD1 (5 bases). The germline V gene has CDR1 LNHDA and CDR2 SQIVND (reference sequence). The CDR3 loop spans 15 amino acids. V lost 6 bases and J 3 bases, leaving 15 bases between the germline ends.

The rearrangement uses TRBV19 and TRBJ1-4; 7 bases align to TRBD1. From germline, CDR1 is LNHDA and CDR2 SQIVND (reference sequence). The CDR3 loop spans 14 amino acids. The J segment lost 7 bases and the V segment lost 5 bases, leaving 7 bases of the junction unmatched. CDR3 in DNA: TGTGCCAGTAGTGGACAGGTTTGGAGTGAAAAACTGTTTTTT. As protein: CASSGQVWSEKLFF.

This clone appeared a few times. The J gene is TRBJ2-7, the V gene TRBV24-1; 8 bases are a match to TRBD1. V trimming: 3 bases; J trimming: 4 bases; junction bases outside the gene matches: 10. CDR1 is KGHDR and CDR2 is SFDVKD in the germline V gene. The CDR3 spans 16 residues. The CDR3 DNA sequence: TGTGCCACCAGTGATCCACAGGGGGAGGAACAGTACGAGCAGTACTTC. Protein product: CATSDPQGEEQYEQYF.

In this sample, this clone turned up once. The genes are TRBV5-1 and TRBJ2-5; 10 bases line up with TRBD1. The CDR3 consists of 15 residues. From germline, CDR1 is SGHRS and CDR2 YFSETQ. J gave up 5 bases and V 4 bases, and 8 bases lay outside the gene matches. CDR3: CASSEYGTGDETQYF. In DNA form, the CDR3 reads TGCGCCAGCAGCGAATACGGGACAGGGGACGAGACCCAGTACTTC.

The rearrangement uses TRBV7-9 and TRBJ1-1; 9 bases are shared with TRBD1. The CDR3 runs 15 residues. The junction had 6 bases not matched to a gene; V was cut back by 3 bases and J by 4 bases. Germline CDR1 and CDR2: SEHNR and FQNEAQ (reference sequence). In nucleotides, the CDR3 is TGTGCCAGCAGCTTCCAACAGGGGGCTGGCACTGAAGCTTTCTTT. Residues: CASSFQQGAGTEAFF.

This clone has more than one count but fewer than ten. The chain has TRBV28 and TRBJ1-5, with a possible D match to TRBD1 (6 bases). V was clipped by 5 bases and J by 3 bases, with 14 bases between them. The germline V gene encodes CDR1 MDHEN and CDR2 SYDVKM. The CDR3 length is 15 residues. The CDR3, as DNA: TGTGCCAGCAGTACCCCCGACAGGATCAATCAGCCCCAGCATTTT. Its translation is CASSTPDRINQPQHF.

This clone appeared once. The rearrangement uses TRBV7-2 and TRBJ1-2, with D unclear. The germline V gene encodes CDR1 SGHTA and CDR2 FQGNSA. Trimming removed 1 base from V and 1 base from J, with 10 bases in between. This CDR3 region has 15 residues. The chain's CDR3 is CASSLDTALNYGYTF. As DNA, the CDR3 is TGTGCCAGCAGCTTAGACACAGCCCTTAACTATGGCTACACCTTC.

J is TRBJ1-3 and V is TRBV5-1; D is perhaps TRBD1 (5 bases). The V end was cut by 0 bases, the J end by 0 bases, with 22 bases between. CDR3 size: 20 residues. The germline gives CDR1 SGHRS, CDR2 YFSETQ. This CDR3 reads CASSLAVGGDLASSGNTIYF. The CDR3 nucleotides read TGCGCCAGCAGCTTGGCCGTTGGAGGGGACCTCGCCAGCTCTGGAAACACCATATATTTT.